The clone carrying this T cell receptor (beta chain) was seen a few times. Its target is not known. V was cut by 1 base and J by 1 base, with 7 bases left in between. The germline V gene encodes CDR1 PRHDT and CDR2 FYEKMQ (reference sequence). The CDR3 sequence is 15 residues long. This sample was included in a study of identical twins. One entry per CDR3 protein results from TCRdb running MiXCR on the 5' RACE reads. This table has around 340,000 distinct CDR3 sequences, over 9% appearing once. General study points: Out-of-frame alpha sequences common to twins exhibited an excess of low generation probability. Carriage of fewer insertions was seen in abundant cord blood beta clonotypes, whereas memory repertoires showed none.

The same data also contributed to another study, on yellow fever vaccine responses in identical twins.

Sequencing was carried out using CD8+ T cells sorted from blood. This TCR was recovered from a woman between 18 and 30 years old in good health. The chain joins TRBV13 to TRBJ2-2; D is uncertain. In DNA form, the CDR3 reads TGTGCCAGCAGCTTAGCAGACCTGAACACCGGGGAGCTGTTTTTT. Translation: CASSLADLNTGELFF.